This TCR beta chain was captured in a study of CD8 T cells in ankylosing spondylitis. Findings and caveats of the study: Several highly homologous variants made up a TCR beta motif, and this motif appeared characteristic of ankylosing spondylitis blood.

V shed 6 bases and J shed 8 bases, with 20 bases lying between them. The CDR3 extends over 14 amino acids. Germline V CDR1 and CDR2: SQVTM, ANQGSEA. This clonotype showed up just a few times. Its antigen is not identified. In making TCR beta libraries, quantitative 5'-RACE with molecular barcodes was used. TCRdb ran MiXCR on the 5' RACE reads and lists one entry per CDR3 protein. The sample holds about 360,000 distinct CDR3 sequences; 20% to 25% are singletons and the top ten take 13%. This TCR came from a male donor with ankylosing spondylitis or in good health (not recorded which). The material sequenced was blood, either unsorted or a sorted T cell fraction (not recorded which). V usage is TRBV29-1 and J usage is TRBJ2-1, with D maybe TRBD2 (7 bases). CDR3 region: CSVTWGGASYEQFF. CDR3 nucleotides: TGCAGCGTGACGTGGGGGGGCGCTTCCTATGAGCAGTTCTTC.